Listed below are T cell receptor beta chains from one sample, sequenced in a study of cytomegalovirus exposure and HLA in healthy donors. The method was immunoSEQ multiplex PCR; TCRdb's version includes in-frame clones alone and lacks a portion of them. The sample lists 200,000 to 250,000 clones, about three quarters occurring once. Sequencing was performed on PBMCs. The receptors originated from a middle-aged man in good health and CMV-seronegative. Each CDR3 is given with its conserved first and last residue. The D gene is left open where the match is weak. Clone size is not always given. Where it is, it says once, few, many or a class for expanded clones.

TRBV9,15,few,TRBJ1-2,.,CASSPSPATNYGYTF,TGTGCCAGCAGCCCCTCGCCAGCGACTAACTATGGCTACACCTTC
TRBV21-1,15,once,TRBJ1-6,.,CASSPNANRPSPLHF,TGTGCCAGCAGCCCTAATGCAAATCGCCCTTCACCCCTCCACTTT
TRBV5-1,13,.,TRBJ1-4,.,CASSPQGIEKLFF,TGCGCCAGCAGCCCGCAGGGAATTGAAAAACTGTTTTTT
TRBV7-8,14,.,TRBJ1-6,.,CASSARELSSPLHF,TGTGCCAGCAGCGCAAGAGAACTAAGTTCACCCCTCCACTTT
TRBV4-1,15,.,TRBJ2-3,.,CASSLGGAGTDTQYF,TGCGCCAGCAGCCTCGGTGGAGCGGGTACAGATACGCAGTATTTT
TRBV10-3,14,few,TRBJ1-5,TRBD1,CAISESRQGQPQHF,TGTGCCATCAGTGAGTCGCGACAGGGACAGCCCCAGCATTTT
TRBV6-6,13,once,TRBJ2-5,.,CASSYRGRETQYF,TGTGCCAGCAGTTACAGGGGTCGGGAGACCCAGTACTTC
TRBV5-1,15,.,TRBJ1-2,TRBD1,CASSLGGQVPQGYTF,TGCGCCAGCAGCTTGGGGGGACAGGTACCGCAGGGCTACACCTTC
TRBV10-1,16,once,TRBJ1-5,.,CASSEEWYRANQPQHF,TGCGCCAGCAGTGAGGAGTGGTACAGGGCCAATCAGCCCCAGCATTTT
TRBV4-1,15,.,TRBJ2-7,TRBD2,CASSQGTSGAYEQYF,TGCGCCAGCAGCCAGGGGACTAGCGGAGCTTACGAGCAGTACTTC
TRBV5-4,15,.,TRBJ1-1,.,CASSLETGWNTEAFF,TGTGCCAGCAGCTTGGAAACAGGGTGGAACACTGAAGCTTTCTTT
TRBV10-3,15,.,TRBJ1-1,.,CAISVNFGRNTEAFF,TGTGCCATCAGTGTTAATTTTGGCCGAAACACTGAAGCTTTCTTT
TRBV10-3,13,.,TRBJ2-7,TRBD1,CAIRYRGLYEQYF,TGTGCCATCAGATACAGGGGGCTCTACGAGCAGTACTTC
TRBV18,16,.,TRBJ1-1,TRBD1,CASSRRTGGGNTEAFF,TGTGCCAGCTCCCGACGGACAGGGGGGGGGAACACTGAAGCTTTCTTT
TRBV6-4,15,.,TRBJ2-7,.,CASSDFGRDTYEQYF,TGTGCCAGCAGTGACTTCGGCAGGGACACCTACGAGCAGTACTTC
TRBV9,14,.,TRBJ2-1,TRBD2,CASSVETSGREQFF,TGTGCCAGCAGCGTAGAGACTAGCGGGAGAGAGCAGTTCTTC
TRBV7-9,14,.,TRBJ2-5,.,CASSLRGRQETQYF,TGTGCCAGCAGCTTACGGGGAAGGCAAGAGACCCAGTACTTC
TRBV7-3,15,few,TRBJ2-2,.,CASSARGVGTGELFF,TGTGCCAGCAGCGCACGGGGAGTGGGCACCGGGGAGCTGTTTTTT
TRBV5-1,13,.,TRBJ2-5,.,CASSLSVRETQYF,TGCGCCAGCAGCTTGTCCGTCAGAGAGACCCAGTACTTC
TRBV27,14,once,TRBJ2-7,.,CASGAGVGRREQYF,TGTGCCAGCGGTGCTGGGGTCGGGAGAAGGGAGCAGTACTTC
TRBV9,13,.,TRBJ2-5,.,CASSVSPQETQYF,TGTGCCAGCAGCGTTTCCCCACAAGAGACCCAGTACTTC
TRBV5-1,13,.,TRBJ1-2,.,CASSLGAGFGYTF,TGCGCCAGCAGCTTGGGGGCAGGGTTTGGCTACACCTTC
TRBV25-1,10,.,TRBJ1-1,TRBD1,CASRQGADFF,TGTGCCAGCAGACAGGGGGCTGATTTCTTT
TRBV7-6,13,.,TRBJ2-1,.,CASSLGTPNEQFF,TGTGCCAGCAGCTTAGGTACTCCTAATGAGCAGTTCTTC
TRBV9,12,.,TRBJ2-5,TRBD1,CASSRDTGAQYF,TGTGCCAGCAGCCGAGATACAGGGGCCCAGTACTTC
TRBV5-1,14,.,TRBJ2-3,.,CASSLRPSEDTQYF,TGCGCCAGCAGCTTGCGGCCCTCGGAGGATACGCAGTATTTT
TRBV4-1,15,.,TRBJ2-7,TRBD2,CASSQGRLAGNEQYF,TGCGCCAGCAGCCAAGGGAGACTAGCGGGGAACGAGCAGTACTTC
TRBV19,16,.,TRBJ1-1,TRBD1,CASSPIPGQKNTEAFF,TGTGCCAGTTCCCCCATCCCGGGACAGAAGAACACTGAAGCTTTCTTT
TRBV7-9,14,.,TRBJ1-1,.,CASSLGQMNTEAFF,TGTGCCAGCAGCCTCGGACAGATGAACACTGAAGCTTTCTTT
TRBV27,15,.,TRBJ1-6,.,CASSLSAVNNSPLHF,TGTGCCAGCAGTTTATCGGCAGTGAATAATTCACCCCTCCACTTT
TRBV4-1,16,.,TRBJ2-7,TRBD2,CASSRLIASGAYEQYF,TGCGCCAGCAGCCGCTTGATCGCTAGCGGGGCCTACGAGCAGTACTTC
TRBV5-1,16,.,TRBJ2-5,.,CASSTLRTVGGETQYF,TGCGCCAGCAGCACTCTTAGGACAGTCGGGGGGGAGACCCAGTACTTC
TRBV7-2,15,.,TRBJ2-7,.,CASSLVGGDVYEQYF,TGTGCCAGCAGCTTAGTAGGGGGGGACGTATACGAGCAGTACTTC
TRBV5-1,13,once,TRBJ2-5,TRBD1,CASRTGVEETQYF,TGCGCCAGCAGGACAGGGGTTGAGGAGACCCAGTACTTC
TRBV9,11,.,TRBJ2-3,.,CASGARDTQYF,TGTGCCAGCGGCGCCCGAGATACGCAGTATTTT
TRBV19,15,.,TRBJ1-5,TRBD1,CASSIDSQGGLPQHF,TGTGCCAGTAGTATAGATTCACAGGGGGGCCTGCCCCAGCATTTT
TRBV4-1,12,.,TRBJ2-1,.,CASSYLYNEQFF,TGCGCCAGCAGCTACCTATATAATGAGCAGTTCTTC